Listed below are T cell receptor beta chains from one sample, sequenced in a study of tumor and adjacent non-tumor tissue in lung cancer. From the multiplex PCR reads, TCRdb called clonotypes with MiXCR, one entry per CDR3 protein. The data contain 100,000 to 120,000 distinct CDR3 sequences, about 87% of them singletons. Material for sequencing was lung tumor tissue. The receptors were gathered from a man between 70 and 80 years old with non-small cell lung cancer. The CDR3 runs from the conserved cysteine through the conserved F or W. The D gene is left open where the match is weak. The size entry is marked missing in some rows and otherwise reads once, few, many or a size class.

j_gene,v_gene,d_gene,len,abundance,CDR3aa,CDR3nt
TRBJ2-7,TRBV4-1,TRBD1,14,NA,CASSFRDRKYEQYF,TGCGCCAGCAGTTTCCGGGACAGGAAGTACGAGCAGTACTTC
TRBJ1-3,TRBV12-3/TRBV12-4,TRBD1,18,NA,CASNRPGTGIGSGDSIYF,TGTGCCAGCAATCGTCCCGGGACAGGGATCGGCTCTGGAGACAGCATATATTTT
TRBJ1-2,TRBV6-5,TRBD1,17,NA,CASRAPTGGRDYYGYTF,TGTGCCAGCAGAGCTCCGACAGGGGGGCGAGATTACTATGGCTACACCTTC
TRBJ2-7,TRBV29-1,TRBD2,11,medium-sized,CSARTSGMVFF,TGCAGCGCTAGGACTAGCGGGATGGTTTTTTTC
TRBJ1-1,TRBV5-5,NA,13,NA,CASSLDLKTDAFF,TGTGCCAGCAGCTTGGACCTTAAAACTGATGCTTTCTTT
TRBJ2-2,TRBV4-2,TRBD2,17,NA,CVSSQVKVAGDTGELFF,TGTGTCAGCAGCCAAGTTAAGGTAGCGGGGGACACCGGGGAGCTGTTTTTT
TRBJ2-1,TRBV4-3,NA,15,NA,CASSQDATLGDEQFF,TGTGCCAGCAGCCAAGATGCTACCCTTGGGGATGAGCAGTTCTTC
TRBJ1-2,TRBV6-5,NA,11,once,CTSSYGTSYTF,TGTACCAGCAGTTACGGAACAAGCTACACCTTC
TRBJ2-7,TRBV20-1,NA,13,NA,CSARDEASDGSYF,TGCAGTGCTAGAGATGAGGCATCGGACGGTTCGTACTTC
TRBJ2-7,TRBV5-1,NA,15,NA,CASSLGTYHFCEHYF,TGCGCCAGCAGCTTGGGAACATACCACTTCTGCGAGCACTACTTC
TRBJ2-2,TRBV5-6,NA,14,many,CASSLGQNTGELFF,TGTGCCAGCAGCCTGGGACAGAACACCGGGGAGCTGTTTTTT
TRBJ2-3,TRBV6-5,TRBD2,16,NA,CASSDPRLAGRDTQYF,TGTGCCAGCAGTGACCCCCGACTAGCGGGACGAGATACGCAGTATTTT
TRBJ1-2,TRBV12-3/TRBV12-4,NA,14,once,CATTKGNFNYGYTF,TGTGCCACCACGAAGGGAAATTTTAACTATGGCTACACCTTC
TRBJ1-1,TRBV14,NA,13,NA,CASSQDWWDEVFF,TGTGCCAGCAGCCAAGATTGGTGGGATGAAGTTTTCTTT
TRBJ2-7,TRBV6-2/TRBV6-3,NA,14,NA,CASSSLSLSYERYF,TGTGCCAGCAGTTCCCTTAGTCTTTCCTACGAGCGCTACTTC
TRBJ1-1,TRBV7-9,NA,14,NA,CANSLAEWRGKAFF,TGTGCCAACAGCTTAGCGGAATGGCGCGGAAAAGCTTTCTTC
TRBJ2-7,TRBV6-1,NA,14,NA,CASLSQMTTYEQFF,TGTGCCAGCTTATCACAGATGACGACCTACGAGCAGTTTTTC
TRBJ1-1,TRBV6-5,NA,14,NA,CANSTGDLDTEAFF,TGTGCCAACAGTACAGGAGACTTGGACACTGAAGCTTTCTTT
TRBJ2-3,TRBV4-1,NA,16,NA,CASSQEAPNGTDTQYF,TGCGCCAGCAGCCAAGAGGCTCCTAACGGGACAGATACGCAGTATTTT
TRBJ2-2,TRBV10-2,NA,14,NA,CALKPTGNTGELFF,TGCGCCCTCAAACCAACGGGGAATACCGGGGAGCTGTTTTTT
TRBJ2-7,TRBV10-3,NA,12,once,CAISNADHKQYF,TGTGCCATCAGTAATGCGGACCACAAGCAGTATTTC
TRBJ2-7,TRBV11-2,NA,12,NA,CASIPDAYEQYF,TGTGCCAGTATTCCGGATGCCTACGAGCAGTACTTC
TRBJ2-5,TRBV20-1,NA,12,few,CSAPTGQETQYF,TGCAGTGCCCCGACAGGCCAAGAGACCCAGTACTTC
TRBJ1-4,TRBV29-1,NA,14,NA,CSAFGATTREKLFF,TGCAGCGCATTCGGGGCAACAACTAGGGAAAAACTGTTTTTT
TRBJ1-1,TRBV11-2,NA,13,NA,CAGNIGTSDKPSF,TGTGCCGGCAACATAGGGACATCCGATAAACCTTCCTTT